Included here is one TCR beta chain sequence, with context. No antigen is known for it. No quality values exist for individual bases; no much larger clone is one base distant. The record originates from a study of blood T cell repertoires in COVID-19 (dated by TCRdb to between 2020 and 2021). At the level of the whole study: Samples from collaborators originated in the United States, Italy and Spain and spanned both the acute and convalescent phases of COVID-19. Where available, HLA class I and class II types were obtained from metadata supplied by the sample provider rather than from assay-based typing. Sample metadata almost always included a de-identified subject ID, COVID-19 status, age in years and sex. The samples were drawn from two sources: the first 160 participants of the ongoing ImmuneRACE study, and fewer than 1,500 subjects contributed by 6 global collaborators. Deeply sampled blood TCRbeta repertoires from subjects exposed to, actively infected with, or recovered from COVID-19 were included in the dataset. The material from the prospective study consisted of cDNA or gDNA derived from T cells, B-cell-depleted T cells, or PBMCs. The repertoires were released in a freely available public database meant as a resource for research on the immune response to SARS-CoV-2.

In Seattle, one collaborating source enrolled patients while the infection was active and tracked those patients longitudinally over the course of disease. Each collaborating institution followed its own protocols to collect whole blood in K2EDTA tubes. For TCRbeta analysis, collaborator samples were shipped as frozen whole blood, as isolated PBMCs, or as DNA extracted from either sample type. Study-wide conclusions, independent of this receptor: Clinical and demographic metadata were provided uncurated, with the amount varying by source and participant.

CDR1 and CDR2 were assigned from the germline V gene as SGHRS and YFSETQ. There are 13 amino acids in the CDR3, from cysteine to phenylalanine inclusive. Of the read, only the CDR3 DNA is kept; its 39 bases are in frame from base 1. V is shortened by 5 bases, J by 3 bases, and the region joining them spans 11 bases. The immunoSEQ Assay, a bias-controlled multiplex PCR, was used to amplify TCRbeta CDR3 regions from genomic DNA. For the original study's pipeline: Nucleated cell counts per sample were estimated from amplification of reference gene primers within the assay. To quantify the absolute abundance of each unique TCRbeta CDR3 rearrangement, sequence reads were collapsed and filtered. For each sample, productive Simpson clonality was calculated by taking the square root of Simpson's diversity index across productive rearrangements. This is the immuneACCESS table as TCRdb keeps it, with only in-frame sequences that have V and J called. A part of the clones is gone; compared with another copy, unresolved V genes explain less than half, and the rest is unexplained. V, J and clone size are taken as reported in that table, and D and trimming were inferred from the DNA itself. The sample table records about 420,000 clones; roughly 90% of these occur just once. 0.7% to 1% of the sample rests with the top ten.

The sample comprised peripheral blood. The receptor was isolated from a man younger than 35 with COVID-19, enrolled during active disease. In this chain, TRBV5-1 is recombined with TRBJ1-1; the D gene is unclear. The bases read TGCGCCAGCAGATCCTTAGCGGACACTGAAGCTTTCTTT. Translated, this is CASRSLADTEAFF.